This section outlines one T cell receptor (beta chain) sequence together with its context. What it recognizes is unknown. These data belong to a study of beta chain features in type 1 diabetes. Study background: Cell yields, age and gender were similar between patients and healthy donors.

With V trimmed by 5 bases and J by 2 bases, 9 bases remained unmatched. Germline-derived CDR1 and CDR2 are SGHRS and YFSETQ. The CDR3 loop spans 15 amino acids. General study findings and limits: More deletions and fewer insertions at VDJ junctions were found in patients with type 1 diabetes. PCR might preferentially amplify shorter templates, equally in patients and controls.

The whole isolated RNA underwent reverse transcription, so sequencing captured expressed TCRB transcripts. The data were produced by immunoSEQ multiplex PCR, yet TCRdb's version contains in-frame clones alone and is incomplete. Among 360,000 or so clones listed, 15% to 20% were seen once. The chain carries TRBV5-1 and TRBJ2-5, with 7 bases lining up with TRBD1. The origin of this receptor is a woman aged 18-29 years in good health. What was sequenced was naive CD4+ T cells from blood. The CDR3 here is CASSSTGTAQETQYF. The CDR3 region has the DNA TGCGCCAGCAGTTCTACCGGGACAGCACAAGAGACCCAGTACTTC.